This record covers a single T cell receptor beta chain. The length of the CDR3 is 14 residues. Per germline, CDR1 SNHLY and CDR2 FYNNEI. The J segment lost 7 bases and the V segment lost 8 bases, leaving 8 bases of the junction unmatched. The sample comes from a study of blood T cell repertoires in COVID-19. At the level of the study: The analysed material was cDNA or gDNA that came from T cells, B-cell-depleted T cells, or PBMCs.

Per the original data handling: By means of reference gene primer amplification, nucleated cell counts were estimated. Libraries were prepared by immunoSEQ multiplex PCR; TCRdb keeps only in-frame clonotypes and omits some of them. That table is the source of V, J and clone size, and D and trimming were worked out from the DNA. This table holds about 280,000 clones, around nine tenths found once. The material sequenced was peripheral blood. This receptor was obtained from a man aged 40-49 years with acute or convalescent COVID-19. This sequence joins TRBV2 and TRBJ2-1, with 10 positions matching TRBD1. The DNA for the CDR3 is TGTGCCAGCCTCGACAGGGGGCTGACAAATGAGCAGTTCTTC. It codes for CASLDRGLTNEQFF.